This T cell receptor beta chain was found in a study of regulatory T cells in long-lasting Graves disease. This clonotype was seen a few times. Specified time point: newly diagnosed GD, antithyroid drugs for less than 3 months. Extracted PBMC RNA gave rise to the TCR library. CDR3 regions were amplified by Arm-PCR using iRepertoire HTBI primers to build TCR beta libraries. MiXCR, run by TCRdb on the multiplex PCR reads, gives a single entry per CDR3 protein. The top ten hold 20% to 30% of the sample, which has 400,000 to 650,000 distinct CDR3 sequences, 15% to 20% seen once. These data were also filed under a second study, of T cells in Graves' hyperthyroidism and ophthalmopathy.

The source of this sequence is a woman aged 40 to 65 with Graves disease. The sample here was peripheral blood mononuclear cells (PBMCs), taken at new diagnosis, from a patient treated with antithyroid drugs.

Here the CDR3 reads CSARDKLAEQYF. The CDR3 nucleotides read TGCAGTGCTAGAGATAAACTAGCTGAGCAGTACTTC. This chain joins TRBV20-1 and TRBJ2-7; TRBD2 might be the D (6 bases). Germline V gene sequence: CDR1 DFQATT, CDR2 SNEGSKA (reference sequence). The V end lost 0 bases, the J end lost 7 bases, and 10 bases lay between the germline ends. The CDR3 is 12 amino acids.